The following is a T cell receptor beta chain sequence with its context. Its antigen is unknown. This CDR3 has 13 residues. The germline CDR1 and CDR2 sequences are LNHDA and SQIVND (reference sequence). Trimming cost V 4 bases and J 1 base, with 7 bases left between them. The sample belongs to a study of T cell responses to AZD1222 COVID-19 vaccine. Study-wide results and limits: It should be noted that donors were predominantly white British and more often female, and clonal diversity was possibly underestimated.

The protocol was immunoSEQ multiplex PCR, while the TCRdb copy is restricted to in-frame clones and leaves out a portion. The sample contains 90,000 to 130,000 clones, nearly 90% of which appear only once. The material sequenced was peripheral blood, taken on day 0 of AZD1222 vaccination. This receptor was obtained from an adult in good health. The chain is built from TRBV19 and TRBJ1-1; D possibly corresponds to TRBD1 (5 bases). The CDR3 bases are TGTGCCAGTAGTACTGACAGGAACACTGAAGCTTTCTTT. It codes for CASSTDRNTEAFF.